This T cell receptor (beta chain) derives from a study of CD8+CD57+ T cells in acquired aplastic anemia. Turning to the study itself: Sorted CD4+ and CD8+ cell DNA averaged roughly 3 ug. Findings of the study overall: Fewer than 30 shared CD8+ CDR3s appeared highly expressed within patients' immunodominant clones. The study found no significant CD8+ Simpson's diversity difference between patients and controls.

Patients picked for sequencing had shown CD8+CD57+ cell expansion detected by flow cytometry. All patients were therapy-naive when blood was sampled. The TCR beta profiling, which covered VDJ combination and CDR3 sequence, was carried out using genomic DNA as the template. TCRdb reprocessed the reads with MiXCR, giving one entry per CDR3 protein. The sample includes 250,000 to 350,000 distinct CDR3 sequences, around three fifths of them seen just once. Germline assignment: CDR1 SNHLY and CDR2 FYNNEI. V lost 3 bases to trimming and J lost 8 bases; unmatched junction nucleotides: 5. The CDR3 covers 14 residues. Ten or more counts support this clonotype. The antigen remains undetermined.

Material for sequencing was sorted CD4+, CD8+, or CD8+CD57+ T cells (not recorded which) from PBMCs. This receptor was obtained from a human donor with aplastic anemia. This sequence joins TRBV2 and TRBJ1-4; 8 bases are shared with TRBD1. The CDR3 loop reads CASSEQGAREKLFF. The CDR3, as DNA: TGTGCCAGCAGTGAGCAGGGGGCGAGAGAAAAACTGTTTTTT.